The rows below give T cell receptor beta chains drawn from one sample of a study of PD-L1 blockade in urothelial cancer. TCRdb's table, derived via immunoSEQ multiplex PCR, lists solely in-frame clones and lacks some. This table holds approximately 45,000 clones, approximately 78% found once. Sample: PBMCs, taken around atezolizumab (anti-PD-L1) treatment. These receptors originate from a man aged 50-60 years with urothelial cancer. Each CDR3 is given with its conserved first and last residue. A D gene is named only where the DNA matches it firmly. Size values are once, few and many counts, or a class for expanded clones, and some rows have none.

CDR3: CATMGTGTGADEQFF; DNA: TGTGCCACCATGGGTACCGGGACAGGGGCCGATGAGCAGTTCTTC; V: TRBV28; size: .; J: TRBJ2-1; D: TRBD1
CDR3: CASSADRTRTGELFF; DNA: TGTGCCAGCAGTGCGGACCGGACTCGCACCGGGGAGCTGTTTTTT; V: TRBV2; size: few; J: TRBJ2-2; D: .
CDR3: CASSSPGVNYGYTF; DNA: TGTGCCAGCAGTTCCCCCGGGGTTAACTATGGCTACACCTTC; V: TRBV28; size: .; J: TRBJ1-2; D: .
CDR3: CASSRDRDRDGYTF; DNA: TGTGCCAGCTCACGGGACCGGGACAGGGATGGCTACACCTTC; V: TRBV18; size: .; J: TRBJ1-2; D: TRBD1
CDR3: CASSSGLAGYEQYF; DNA: TGTGCCAGCAGCTCGGGACTAGCGGGGTACGAGCAGTACTTC; V: TRBV13; size: .; J: TRBJ2-7; D: TRBD2
CDR3: CASRSAGTGSYEQYF; DNA: TGTGCCAGCAGGTCCGCGGGGACAGGGAGCTACGAGCAGTACTTC; V: TRBV6-5; size: once; J: TRBJ2-7; D: TRBD1
CDR3: CAQIRKEGGNTIYF; DNA: TGTGCCCAGATACGTAAGGAGGGCGGAAACACCATATATTTT; V: TRBV27; size: .; J: TRBJ1-3; D: .
CDR3: CASSPDRVGGSPLHF; DNA: TGTGCCAGCTCACCAGACAGGGTGGGGGGTTCACCCCTCCACTTT; V: TRBV18; size: once; J: TRBJ1-6; D: TRBD1
CDR3: CATSSGQGFLVGNGYTF; DNA: TGTGCCACCAGCAGCGGTCAGGGGTTCCTGGTGGGGAATGGCTACACCTTC; V: TRBV15; size: .; J: TRBJ1-2; D: .
CDR3: CSVKAGSQPQHF; DNA: TGCAGCGTCAAGGCAGGGTCCCAGCCCCAGCATTTT; V: TRBV29-1; size: .; J: TRBJ1-5; D: .
CDR3: CASRAGTARASEAFF; DNA: TGTGCCAGCAGGGCCGGGACAGCGAGAGCGAGTGAAGCTTTCTTT; V: TRBV27; size: .; J: TRBJ1-1; D: TRBD1
CDR3: CSVEETADYGYTF; DNA: TGCAGCGTTGAAGAAACGGCGGACTATGGCTACACCTTC; V: TRBV29-1; size: .; J: TRBJ1-2; D: .
CDR3: CASSPAGTEQETQYF; DNA: TGTGCCAGCAGCCCTGCCGGGACAGAGCAAGAGACCCAGTACTTC; V: TRBV4-2; size: .; J: TRBJ2-5; D: TRBD1
CDR3: CASTAWATNTGELFF; DNA: TGTGCCAGCACGGCGTGGGCGACGAACACCGGGGAGCTGTTTTTT; V: TRBV2; size: few; J: TRBJ2-2; D: .
CDR3: CASSNSGSSYNEQFF; DNA: TGTGCCAGCAGCAATAGCGGGAGCTCCTACAATGAGCAGTTCTTC; V: TRBV9; size: .; J: TRBJ2-1; D: TRBD2
CDR3: CASSLTEVQPQHF; DNA: TGTGCCAGCAGCTTGACAGAAGTTCAGCCCCAGCATTTT; V: TRBV5-5; size: .; J: TRBJ1-5; D: .
CDR3: CASSLAGAGGYGYTF; DNA: TGTGCCAGCAGCTTAGCTGGGGCAGGGGGATATGGCTACACCTTC; V: TRBV7-2; size: .; J: TRBJ1-2; D: TRBD1
CDR3: CASSPDRRGSPGNTIYF; DNA: TGTGCCAGCTCACCCGACCGAAGGGGGTCTCCTGGAAACACCATATATTTT; V: TRBV18; size: .; J: TRBJ1-3; D: .
CDR3: CASSLGASWGTDTQYF; DNA: TGCGCCAGCAGCTTGGGTGCTAGCTGGGGCACAGATACGCAGTATTTT; V: TRBV5-1; size: few; J: TRBJ2-3; D: .
CDR3: CASSATGANVLTF; DNA: TGTGCCAGTAGTGCTACGGGGGCCAACGTCCTGACTTTC; V: TRBV19; size: .; J: TRBJ2-6; D: .
CDR3: CASEGGPTSGANVLTF; DNA: TGTGCCAGCGAGGGAGGGCCGACCTCTGGGGCCAACGTCCTGACTTTC; V: TRBV28; size: .; J: TRBJ2-6; D: TRBD2
CDR3: CASSPAGTGAGELFF; DNA: TGTGCCAGCAGTCCCGCCGGGACAGGGGCCGGGGAGCTGTTTTTT; V: TRBV28; size: .; J: TRBJ2-2; D: TRBD1
CDR3: CASSGGADGYTF; DNA: TGTGCCAGCTCAGGAGGCGCCGATGGCTACACCTTC; V: TRBV18; size: once; J: TRBJ1-2; D: .
CDR3: CASSPRQGAPSTDTQYF; DNA: TGTGCCAGCAGCCCCCGACAGGGAGCGCCTAGCACAGATACGCAGTATTTT; V: TRBV7-8; size: .; J: TRBJ2-3; D: TRBD1